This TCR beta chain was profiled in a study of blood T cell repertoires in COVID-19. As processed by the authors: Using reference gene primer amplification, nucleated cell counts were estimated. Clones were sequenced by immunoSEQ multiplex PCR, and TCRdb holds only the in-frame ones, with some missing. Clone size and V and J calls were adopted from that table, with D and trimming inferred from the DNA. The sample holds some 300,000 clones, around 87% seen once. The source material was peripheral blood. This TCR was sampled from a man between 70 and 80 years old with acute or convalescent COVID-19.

CDR3 protein: CASSSFPDSQETQYF. As DNA, the CDR3 is TGTGCCAGCAGCTCATTCCCGGACAGCCAAGAGACCCAGTACTTC. The chain recombines TRBV6-5 with TRBJ2-5; D may be TRBD1 (6 bases). Germline CDR1 is MNHEY and CDR2 is SVGAGI. This CDR3 contains 15 residues. V dropped 6 bases and J dropped 1 base, with 15 bases sitting between them.